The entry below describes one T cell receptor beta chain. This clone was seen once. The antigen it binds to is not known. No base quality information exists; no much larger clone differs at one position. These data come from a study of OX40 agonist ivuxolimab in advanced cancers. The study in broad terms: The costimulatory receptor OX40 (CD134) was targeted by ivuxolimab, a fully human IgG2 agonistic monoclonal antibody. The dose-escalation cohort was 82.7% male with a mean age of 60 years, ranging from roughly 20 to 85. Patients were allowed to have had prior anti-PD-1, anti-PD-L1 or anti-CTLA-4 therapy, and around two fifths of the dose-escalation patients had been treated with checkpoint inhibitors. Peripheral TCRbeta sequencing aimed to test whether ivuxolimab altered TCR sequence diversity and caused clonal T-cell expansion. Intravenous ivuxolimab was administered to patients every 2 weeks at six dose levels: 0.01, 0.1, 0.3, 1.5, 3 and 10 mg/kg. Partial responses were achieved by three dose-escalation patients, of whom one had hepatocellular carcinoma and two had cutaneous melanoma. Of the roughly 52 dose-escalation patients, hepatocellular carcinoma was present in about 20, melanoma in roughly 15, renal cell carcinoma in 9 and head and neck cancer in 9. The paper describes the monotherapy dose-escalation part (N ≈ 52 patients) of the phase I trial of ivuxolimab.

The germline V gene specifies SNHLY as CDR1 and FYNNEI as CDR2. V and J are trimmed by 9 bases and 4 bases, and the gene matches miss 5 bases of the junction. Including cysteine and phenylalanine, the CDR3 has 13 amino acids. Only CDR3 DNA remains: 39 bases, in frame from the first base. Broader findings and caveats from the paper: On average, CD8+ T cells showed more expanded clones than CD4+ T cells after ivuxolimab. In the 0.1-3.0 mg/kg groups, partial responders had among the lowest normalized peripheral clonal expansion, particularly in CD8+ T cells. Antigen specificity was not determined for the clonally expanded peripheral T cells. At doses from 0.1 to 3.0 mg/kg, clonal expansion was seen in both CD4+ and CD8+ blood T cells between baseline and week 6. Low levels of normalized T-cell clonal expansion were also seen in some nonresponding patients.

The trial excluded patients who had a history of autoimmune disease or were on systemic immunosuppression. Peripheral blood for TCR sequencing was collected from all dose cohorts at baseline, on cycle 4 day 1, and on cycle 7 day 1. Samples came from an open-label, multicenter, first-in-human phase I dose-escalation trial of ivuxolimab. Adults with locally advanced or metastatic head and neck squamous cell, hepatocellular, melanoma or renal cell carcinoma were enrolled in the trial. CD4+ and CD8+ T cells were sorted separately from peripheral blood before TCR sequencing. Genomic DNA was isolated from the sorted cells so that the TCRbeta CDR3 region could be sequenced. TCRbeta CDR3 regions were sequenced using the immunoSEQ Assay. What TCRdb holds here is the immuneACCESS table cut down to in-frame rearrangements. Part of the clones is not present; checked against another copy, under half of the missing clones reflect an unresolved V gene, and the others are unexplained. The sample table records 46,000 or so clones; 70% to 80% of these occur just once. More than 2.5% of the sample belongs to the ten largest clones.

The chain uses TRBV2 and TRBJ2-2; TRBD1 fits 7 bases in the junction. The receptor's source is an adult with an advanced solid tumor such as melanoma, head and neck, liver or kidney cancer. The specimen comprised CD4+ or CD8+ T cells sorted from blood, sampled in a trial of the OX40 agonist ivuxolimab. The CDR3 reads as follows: CARGQSGTGELFF. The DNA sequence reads TGTGCCAGGGGACAGTCGGGCACCGGGGAGCTGTTTTTT. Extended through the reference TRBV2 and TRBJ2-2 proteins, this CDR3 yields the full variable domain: EPEVTQTPSHQVTQMGQEVILRCVPISNHLYFYWYRQILGQKVEFLVSFYNNEISEKSEIFDDQFSVERPDGSNFTLKIRSTKLEDSAMYFCARGQSGTGELFFGEGSRLTVL.